This T cell receptor (beta chain) came from a study of T-cell memory formation after mild COVID-19 (dated by TCRdb to the early 2020s). In terms of the full investigation: Most TCR sequence clusters were specific to one of the two donors. The cohort was made up of two young adult volunteers, one female and one male, who were previously healthy. T-cell clones expanding and contracting after mild COVID-19 in two donors were tracked by longitudinal TCRalpha and TCRbeta repertoire sequencing.

Ficoll-Paque density gradient centrifugation was used to isolate PBMCs. TCRdb names Illumina NovaSeq 6000 as the instrument used. Using 5'RACE with constant-segment primers, TCRalpha and TCRbeta cDNA libraries were constructed, with sample barcodes and unique molecular identifiers added in the process. Trizol reagent was used to extract RNA from every sample. Library amplification was performed in two PCR steps, and a second sample barcode and Illumina TruSeq adapters were introduced in the second step. Libraries were sequenced on an Illumina NovaSeq with 2 x 150 bp paired-end reads. Processing in the source paper ran as follows. The reads were demultiplexed and collapsed into UMI-guided consensus sequences using migec v1.2.7. Using mixcr v2.1.11, the UMI consensuses were aligned to TRA and TRB V and J templates and assembled into clonotypes. Clonotypes were classified as expanded or contracted when called significant by both edgeR and NoisET, with noise models trained on biological replicates. edgeR calls used a false discovery rate-adjusted p below 0.01 and a log2 fold-change threshold of 1. As an exploratory analysis of dynamics, PCA with hierarchical clustering was applied to max-normalized trajectories of the 1000 most abundant clonotypes. Separately sequenced CD4+ and CD8+ repertoires were used to assign a CD4 or CD8 phenotype to each responding clone. TCRdb took the public reads, trimmed them with fastp at Q25, ran MiXCR for clone calling and kept in-frame beta chains. Identical CDR3 protein sequences are pooled into one entry, listed with their most common genes and DNA. The V and J calls here are based on TCRdb, not the publication. Counted in this sample were around 25,000 distinct CDR3 sequences; approximately 7.4% of them appeared once. Around an eighth of the sample lies in the top ten.

Concerning this clonotype: The target of this receptor is not known. No base quality values were provided; no much bigger clone lies one nucleotide off.

Taken from the germline V gene (reference sequence), the CDR1 and CDR2 loops are MNHEY and SMNVEV. The CDR3 sequence holds 13 residues, the cysteine and phenylalanine included. This entry keeps only the CDR3 DNA: 39 bases, framed from base 1. V loses 8 bases at its end and J loses 0 bases; junction bases beyond the gene matches: 3. The research as a whole found: Only two mild cases were covered in the study, and larger cohorts including severe cases with pre-infection samples were considered necessary. Some responding clones were detected in pre-infection memory, suggesting pre-existing cross-reactive memory T cells joined the SARS-CoV-2 response. Whether the second-wave clones peaking on day 37 were SARS-CoV-2 specific was not confirmed. Clones contracting from day 15 to 85 had balanced CD4/CD8 phenotypes, while a second wave expanding from day 15 to 37 was biased towards CD4+. Contracting CD4+ clones were found mainly in CM and EM memory subsets, while CD8+ clones were enriched in EMRA.

The TCR originated in an adult woman who had mild COVID-19 (a few samples of this study predate the infection). The sample titles of this study are shuffled in the database, so cell type and time point are left out; the donor was told from shared clones. The rearrangement combines TRBV27 with TRBJ1-1; 7 middle bases align to TRBD1. Sequencing was carried out using PBMCs or a T cell subset sorted from them (not recorded which). CDR3 sequence: CASGTVLNTEAFF. The nucleotide sequence is TGTGCCAGCGGGACAGTTCTGAACACTGAAGCTTTCTTT.